This T cell receptor beta chain derives from a study of cytomegalovirus exposure and HLA in healthy donors. In the study overall: The 120 validation repertoires, a later analysis reported, used the same platform as the 600 to 850 repertoires from the first cohort.

V gave up 3 bases and J gave up 3 bases, with 12 bases separating them. The CDR3 covers 13 residues. Per the germline V gene, CDR1 is GTSNPN and CDR2 is SVGIG (reference sequence). Repertoires were generated with immunoSEQ multiplex PCR, while TCRdb's copy carries only in-frame clones and drops some. Of 300,000 to 450,000 clones in the sample, roughly 89% were seen once. The rearrangement links TRBV30 to TRBJ2-7; TRBD2 is a possible D gene (6 bases). The sample was PBMCs. The receptor's source is a woman aged 18-29 years in good health and CMV-seronegative. The CDR3: CAWRPGELYEQYF. The CDR3, as DNA: TGTGCCTGGAGGCCGGGAGAGCTCTACGAGCAGTACTTC.